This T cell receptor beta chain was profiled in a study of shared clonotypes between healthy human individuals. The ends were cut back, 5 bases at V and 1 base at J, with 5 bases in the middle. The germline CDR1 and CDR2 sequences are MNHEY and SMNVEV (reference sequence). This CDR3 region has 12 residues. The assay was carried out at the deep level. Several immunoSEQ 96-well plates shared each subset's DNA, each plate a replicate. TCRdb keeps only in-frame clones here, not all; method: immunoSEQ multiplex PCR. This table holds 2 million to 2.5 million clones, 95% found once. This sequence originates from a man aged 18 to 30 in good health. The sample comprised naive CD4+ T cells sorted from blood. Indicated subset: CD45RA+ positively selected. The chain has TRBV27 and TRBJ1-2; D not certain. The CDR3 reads CASSPNNYGYTF. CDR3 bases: TGTGCCAGCAGTCCTAATAACTATGGCTACACCTTC.